This is a list of T cell receptor beta chains from one sample in a study of blood T cell repertoires in COVID-19. Using immunoSEQ multiplex PCR, the repertoire was profiled, and TCRdb retains in-frame clones only, with some absent. The profile covers over 150,000 clones, with 75% to 85% appearing a single time and 3% to 3.5% taken by the ten largest. Sample: PBMCs or T cells enriched from blood (not recorded which). The receptors were gathered from a woman aged 60 to 75 who had recovered from COVID-19. The CDR3 runs from the conserved cysteine through the conserved F or W. The D gene is left open where the match is weak. The size field is filled for only some rows; it gives once, few, many or a size class.

j_gene	abundance	v_gene	d_gene	CDR3nt	CDR3aa
TRBJ2-7	once	TRBV10-3	TRBD2	TGTGCCATCAGTCCGGCGGGGGGGCATGGCGACGAGCAGTACTTC	CAISPAGGHGDEQYF
TRBJ1-1	.	TRBV6-5	.	TGTGCCAGCGTAAAACAGGAGAACACTGAAGCTTTCTTT	CASVKQENTEAFF
TRBJ1-6	.	TRBV19	TRBD1	TGTGCCAGTAGTATAAAAGGGACAGGGGGCTCACCCCTCCACTTT	CASSIKGTGGSPLHF
TRBJ2-2	.	TRBV5-5	TRBD2	TGTGCCAGCAGCTTGTCGCGGGGGGTGGATGGCGGGGAGCTGTTTTTT	CASSLSRGVDGGELFF
TRBJ1-2	.	TRBV4-2	.	TGTGCCAGCAGCCAAGAAAGGATAGGGGCAAACTATGGCTACACCTTC	CASSQERIGANYGYTF
TRBJ2-1	.	TRBV2	TRBD2	TGTGCCAGCAGTTGGGGGGTGCTAGCGGGATTCGGACAGTTCTTC	CASSWGVLAGFGQFF
TRBJ1-2	.	TRBV5-4	.	TGTGCCAGCAGCTTGGTGGAGCTTGGCTACACCTTC	CASSLVELGYTF
TRBJ2-7	.	TRBV11-1	TRBD1	TGTGCCAGCAGCTTCCTGACAGGGGGATACGAGCAGTACTTC	CASSFLTGGYEQYF
TRBJ2-5	.	TRBV9	TRBD2	TGTGCCAGCAGCGTGGGACTAGCGGGGGACGGGGGAGAGACCCAGTACTTC	CASSVGLAGDGGETQYF
TRBJ2-5	.	TRBV11-1	.	TGTGCCAGCAGCTTAGACGGGAGTCGAGAGACCCAGTACTTC	CASSLDGSRETQYF
TRBJ1-1	.	TRBV6-5	.	TGTGCCAGCCTCGAACGACTCACTGAAGCTTTCTTT	CASLERLTEAFF
TRBJ2-5	.	TRBV7-8	TRBD2	TGTGCCAGCAGCTTAATGGGCGGGGGCCAAGAGACCCAGTACTTC	CASSLMGGGQETQYF
TRBJ1-3	.	TRBV15	.	TGTGCCACCAGCAGGACTGCCTCTGGAAACACCATATATTTT	CATSRTASGNTIYF